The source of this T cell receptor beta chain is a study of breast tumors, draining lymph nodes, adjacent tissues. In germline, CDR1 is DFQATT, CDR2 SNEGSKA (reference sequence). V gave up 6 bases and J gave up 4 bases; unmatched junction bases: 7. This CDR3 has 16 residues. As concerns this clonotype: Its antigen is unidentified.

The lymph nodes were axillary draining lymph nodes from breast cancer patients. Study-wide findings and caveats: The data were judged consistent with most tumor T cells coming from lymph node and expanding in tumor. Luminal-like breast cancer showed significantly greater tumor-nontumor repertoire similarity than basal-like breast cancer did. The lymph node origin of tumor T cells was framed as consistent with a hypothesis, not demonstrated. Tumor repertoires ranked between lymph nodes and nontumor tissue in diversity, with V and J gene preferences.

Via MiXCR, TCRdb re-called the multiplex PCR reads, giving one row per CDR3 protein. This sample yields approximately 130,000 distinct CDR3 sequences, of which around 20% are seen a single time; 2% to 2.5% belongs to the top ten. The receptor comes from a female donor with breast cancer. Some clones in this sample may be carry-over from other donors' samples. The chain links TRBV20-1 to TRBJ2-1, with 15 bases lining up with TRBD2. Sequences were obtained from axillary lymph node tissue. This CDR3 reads CSARTSGRAGYNEQFF. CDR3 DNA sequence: TGCAGTGCCCGGACTAGCGGGAGGGCCGGGTACAATGAGCAGTTCTTC.